This T cell receptor (beta chain) was found in a study of blood T cell repertoires in COVID-19. Study summary: Acute-phase and convalescent COVID-19 samples originated in the United States, Italy and Spain. From T cells, B-cell-depleted T cells, or PBMCs came the material, which was cDNA or gDNA.

Germline CDR1 SGDLS, CDR2 YYNGEE. Trimming took 1 base from V and 4 from J; bases not matched to a gene: 4. This CDR3 has 15 amino acids. Original data processing: Amplification from reference gene primers served as the basis for estimated nucleated cell counts. Assay used: immunoSEQ multiplex PCR; TCRdb lists only in-frame clones, some missing. V and J calls and clone size follow that table, whereas D and trimming were derived from the DNA. Of tens of thousands of clones listed, around 93% are singletons. The TCR sequence derives from a woman in her sixties or seventies with active or convalescent COVID-19. Sequenced input: peripheral blood. This chain uses TRBV9 with TRBJ2-1, with 8 bases that match TRBD2. The CDR3 nucleotides read TGTGCCAGCAGCGTAATCTCTAGCGGGTACAATGAGCAGTTCTTC. Its translation is CASSVISSGYNEQFF.